This T cell receptor (beta chain) was identified in a study of response to subunit inactivated influenza vaccine. One entry per CDR3 protein results from TCRdb running MiXCR on the RT-PCR reads. The sample has 500,000 to 600,000 distinct CDR3 sequences; approximately 12% are singletons. This clonotype came up a few times. What it recognizes is unknown. General study findings and limits: Authors suggested that a seasonal influenza vaccination recruits few new T cells each time.

Sequencing was performed on PBMCs from blood, taken on the day of vaccination. This clonotype was sampled from a man aged 50 to 60 who received an inactivated influenza vaccine.

CDR3 nucleotide sequence: TGTGCCAGCAGTTACGCGAGGACTAGCGAGTTCTACGAGCAGTACTTC. Encoded protein: CASSYARTSEFYEQYF. V gene TRBV6-2 or TRBV6-3 combines with J gene TRBJ2-7, with TRBD2 matching over 9 bases. Germline V lookup: CDR1 MNHEY, CDR2 SVGEGT. V shed 2 bases and J 3 bases; nucleotides not matched to a gene: 8. The CDR3 length is 16 residues.